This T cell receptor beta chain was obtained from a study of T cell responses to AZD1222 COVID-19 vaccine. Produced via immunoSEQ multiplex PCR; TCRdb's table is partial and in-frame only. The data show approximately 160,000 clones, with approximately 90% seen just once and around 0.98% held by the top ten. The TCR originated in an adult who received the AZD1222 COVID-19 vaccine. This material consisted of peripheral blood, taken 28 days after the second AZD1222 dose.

CDR3 in amino acids: CASSPERGSEAFF. The DNA of the CDR3 is TGTGCCAGCAGCCCCGAGCGGGGCTCTGAAGCTTTCTTT. The J gene is TRBJ1-1, the V gene TRBV11-3, with TRBD1 as a possible D gene (5 bases). The CDR3 runs 13 residues. CDR1 SGHNT and CDR2 YENEEA come from the germline V gene. V was shortened by 5 bases and J by 6 bases, with 13 bases between the two germline ends.